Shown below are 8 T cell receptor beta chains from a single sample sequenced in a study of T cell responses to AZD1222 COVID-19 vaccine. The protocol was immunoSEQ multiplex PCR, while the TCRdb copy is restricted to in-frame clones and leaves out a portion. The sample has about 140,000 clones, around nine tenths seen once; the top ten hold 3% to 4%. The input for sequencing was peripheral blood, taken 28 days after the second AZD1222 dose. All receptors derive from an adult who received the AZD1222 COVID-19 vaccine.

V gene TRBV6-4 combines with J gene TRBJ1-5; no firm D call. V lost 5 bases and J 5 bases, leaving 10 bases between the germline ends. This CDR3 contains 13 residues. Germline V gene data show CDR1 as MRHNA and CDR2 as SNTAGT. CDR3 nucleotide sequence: TGTGCCAGCAGTCGGGAGGTATATCAGCCCCAGCATTTT. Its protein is CASSREVYQPQHF.

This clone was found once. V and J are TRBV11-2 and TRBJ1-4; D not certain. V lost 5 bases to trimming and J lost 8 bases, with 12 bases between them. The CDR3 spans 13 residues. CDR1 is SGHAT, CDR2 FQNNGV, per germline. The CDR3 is CASSPRTDEKLFF. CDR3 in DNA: TGTGCCAGCAGCCCACGGACCGACGAAAAACTGTTTTTT.

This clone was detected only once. Written as DNA, the CDR3 is TGTGCCAGCAGTCCTATAATGGACACTGAAGCTTTCTTT. Translation: CASSPIMDTEAFF. The V call is TRBV6-5, the J call TRBJ1-1; no reliable D call. The CDR3 sequence is 13 residues long. Trimming cost V 5 bases and J 3 bases, with 10 bases left between them. Germline CDR1 reads MNHEY; CDR2 reads SVGAGI.

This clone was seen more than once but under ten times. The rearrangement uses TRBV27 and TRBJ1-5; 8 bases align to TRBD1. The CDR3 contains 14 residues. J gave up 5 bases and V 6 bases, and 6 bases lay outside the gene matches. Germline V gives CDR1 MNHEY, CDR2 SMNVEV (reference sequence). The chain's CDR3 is CASRPGQVHQPQHF. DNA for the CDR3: TGTGCCAGCAGACCGGGACAGGTACATCAGCCCCAGCATTTT.

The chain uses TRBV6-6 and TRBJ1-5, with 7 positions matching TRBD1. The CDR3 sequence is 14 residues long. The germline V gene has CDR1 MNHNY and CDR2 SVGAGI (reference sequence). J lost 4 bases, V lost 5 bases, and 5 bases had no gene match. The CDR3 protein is CASSKWDSNQPQHF. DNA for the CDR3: TGTGCCAGCAGTAAATGGGACAGTAATCAGCCCCAGCATTTT.

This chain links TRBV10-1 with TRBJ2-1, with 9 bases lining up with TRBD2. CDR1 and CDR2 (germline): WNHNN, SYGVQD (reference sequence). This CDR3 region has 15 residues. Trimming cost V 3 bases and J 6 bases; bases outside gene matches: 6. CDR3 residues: CASSDNSGSPNEQFF. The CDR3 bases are TGCGCCAGCAGTGATAATAGCGGGAGCCCCAATGAGCAGTTCTTC.

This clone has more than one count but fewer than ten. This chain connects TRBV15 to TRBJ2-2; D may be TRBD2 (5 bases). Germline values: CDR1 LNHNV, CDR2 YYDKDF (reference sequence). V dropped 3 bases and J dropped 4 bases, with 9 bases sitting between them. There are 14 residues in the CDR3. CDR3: CATSSWESTGELFF. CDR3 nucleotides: TGTGCCACCAGCAGTTGGGAGAGCACCGGGGAGCTGTTTTTT. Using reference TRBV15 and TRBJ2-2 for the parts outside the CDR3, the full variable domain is DAMVIQNPRYQVTQFGKPVTLSCSQTLNHNVMYWYQQKSSQAPKLLFHYYDKDFNNEADTPDNFQSRRPNTSFCFLDIRSPGLGDTAMYLCATSSWESTGELFFGEGSRLTVL.

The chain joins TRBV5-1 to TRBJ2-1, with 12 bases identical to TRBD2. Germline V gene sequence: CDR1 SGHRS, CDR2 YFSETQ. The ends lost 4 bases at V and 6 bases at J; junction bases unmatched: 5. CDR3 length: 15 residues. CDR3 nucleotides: TGCGCCAGCAGCCCAACGACTAGCGGGAGCAATGAGCAGTTCTTC. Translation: CASSPTTSGSNEQFF. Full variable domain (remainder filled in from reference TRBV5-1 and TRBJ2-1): KAGVTQTPRYLIKTRGQQVTLSCSPISGHRSVSWYQQTPGQGLQFLFEYFSETQRNKGNFPGRFSGRQFSNSRSEMNVSTLELGDSALYLCASSPTTSGSNEQFFGPGTRLTVL.